The clone carrying this T cell receptor beta chain came up many times. Time point: patch test 2, 6 weeks after DPC sensitization. The treatment was: therapeutic diphenylcyclopropenone sensitization with weekly scalp DPC. Unseparated into fractions, whole blood served as the source from which total RNA was extracted. A single record per CDR3 protein comes from TCRdb applying MiXCR to the RACE reads. The sample shows fewer than 85,000 distinct CDR3 sequences, 10% to 13% of them seen only once. The data were taken from a study of human T cells and chemical hapten exposure. Study context: Sensitizing treatment utilized 2% DPC over a roughly 2 cm by roughly 2 cm portion of upper inner arm skin.

The V gene's germline CDR1 is MNHNS and CDR2 SASEGT. This CDR3 comprises 14 residues. V was pared by 8 bases and J by 5 bases, with 3 bases of the junction left unmatched. The chain uses TRBV6-1 and TRBJ2-2; 12 bases agree with TRBD2. Sequencing was performed on whole blood, taken in connection with sensitization to the hapten diphenylcyclopropenone (DPC). The origin of this receptor is a woman aged 30 to 39 with alopecia areata. Some clones in this sample may be carry-over from other donors' samples. CDR3 protein: CASGLAGRTGELFF. The DNA for the CDR3 is TGTGCCAGCGGACTAGCGGGAAGGACCGGGGAGCTGTTTTTT.